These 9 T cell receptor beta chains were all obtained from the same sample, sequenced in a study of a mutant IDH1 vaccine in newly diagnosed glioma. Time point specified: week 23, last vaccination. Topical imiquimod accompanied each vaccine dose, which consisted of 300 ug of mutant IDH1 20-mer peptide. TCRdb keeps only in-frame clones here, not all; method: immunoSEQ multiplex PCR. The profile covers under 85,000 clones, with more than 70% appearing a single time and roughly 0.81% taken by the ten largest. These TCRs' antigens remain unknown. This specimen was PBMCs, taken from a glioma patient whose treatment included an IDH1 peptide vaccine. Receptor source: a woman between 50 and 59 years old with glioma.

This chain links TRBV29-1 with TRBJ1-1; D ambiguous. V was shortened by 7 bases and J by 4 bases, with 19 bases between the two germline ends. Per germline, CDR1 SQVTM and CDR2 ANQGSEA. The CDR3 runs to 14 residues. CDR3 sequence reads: CSDGSYNGGTEAFF. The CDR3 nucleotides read TGCAGCGACGGATCTTATAACGGAGGCACTGAAGCTTTCTTT.

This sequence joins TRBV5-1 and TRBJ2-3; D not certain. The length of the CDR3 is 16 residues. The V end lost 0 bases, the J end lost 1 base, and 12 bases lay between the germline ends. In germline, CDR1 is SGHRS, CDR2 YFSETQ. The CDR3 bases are TGCGCCAGCAGCTTGGACGCCTCCAGAGGCACAGATACGCAGTATTTT. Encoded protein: CASSLDASRGTDTQYF.

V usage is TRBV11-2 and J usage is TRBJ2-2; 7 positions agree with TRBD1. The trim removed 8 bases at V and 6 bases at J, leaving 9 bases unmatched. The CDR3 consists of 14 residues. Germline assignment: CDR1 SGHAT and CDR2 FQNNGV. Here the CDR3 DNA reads TGTGCCAGCCGCCCAGGGGGAGCATCCGGGGAGCTGTTTTTT. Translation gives CASRPGGASGELFF.

The CDR3 loop is CASSLSYEQYF. Written as DNA, the CDR3 is TGTGCCAGCAGCCTATCCTACGAGCAGTACTTC. The chain has TRBV7-9 and TRBJ2-7; D is unclear. V lost 5 bases to trimming and J lost 1 base, with 3 bases between them. This CDR3 region has 11 residues. Germline assignment: CDR1 SEHNR and CDR2 FQNEAQ (reference sequence).

The chain's CDR3 is CASIRQGGNTEAFF. CDR3 sequence (DNA): TGTGCCAGCATCCGACAGGGGGGGAACACTGAAGCTTTCTTT. The genes are TRBV2 and TRBJ1-1, with 9 positions matching TRBD1. In germline, CDR1 is SNHLY, CDR2 FYNNEI. The CDR3 consists of 14 residues. Trimming took 7 bases from V and 1 from J; bases not matched to a gene: 4.

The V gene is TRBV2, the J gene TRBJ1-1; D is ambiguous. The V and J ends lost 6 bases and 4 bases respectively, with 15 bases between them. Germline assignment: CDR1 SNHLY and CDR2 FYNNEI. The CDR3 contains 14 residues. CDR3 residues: CASRGPLSGTEAFF. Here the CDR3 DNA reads TGTGCCAGCAGGGGCCCTTTATCGGGCACTGAAGCTTTCTTT.

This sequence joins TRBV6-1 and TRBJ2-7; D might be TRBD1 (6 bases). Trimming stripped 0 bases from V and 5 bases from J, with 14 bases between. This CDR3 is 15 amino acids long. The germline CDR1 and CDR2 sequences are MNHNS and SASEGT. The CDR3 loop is CASSEALTGGHEQYF. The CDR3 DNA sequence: TGTGCCAGCAGTGAAGCGCTGACAGGTGGCCACGAGCAGTACTTC.

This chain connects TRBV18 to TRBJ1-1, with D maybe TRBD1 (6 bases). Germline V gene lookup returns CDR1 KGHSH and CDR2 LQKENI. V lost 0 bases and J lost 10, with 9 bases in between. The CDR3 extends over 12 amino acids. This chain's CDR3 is CASSPPSGVAFF. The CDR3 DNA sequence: TGTGCCAGCTCACCACCCTCAGGGGTAGCTTTCTTT.

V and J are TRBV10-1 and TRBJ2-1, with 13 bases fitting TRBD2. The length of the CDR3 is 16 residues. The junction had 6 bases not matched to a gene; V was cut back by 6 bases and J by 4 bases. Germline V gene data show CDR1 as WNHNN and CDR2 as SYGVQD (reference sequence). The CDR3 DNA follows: TGCGCCAGCAGCTCCGGGACTAGCGGGATTTACAATGAGCAGTTCTTC. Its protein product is CASSSGTSGIYNEQFF.